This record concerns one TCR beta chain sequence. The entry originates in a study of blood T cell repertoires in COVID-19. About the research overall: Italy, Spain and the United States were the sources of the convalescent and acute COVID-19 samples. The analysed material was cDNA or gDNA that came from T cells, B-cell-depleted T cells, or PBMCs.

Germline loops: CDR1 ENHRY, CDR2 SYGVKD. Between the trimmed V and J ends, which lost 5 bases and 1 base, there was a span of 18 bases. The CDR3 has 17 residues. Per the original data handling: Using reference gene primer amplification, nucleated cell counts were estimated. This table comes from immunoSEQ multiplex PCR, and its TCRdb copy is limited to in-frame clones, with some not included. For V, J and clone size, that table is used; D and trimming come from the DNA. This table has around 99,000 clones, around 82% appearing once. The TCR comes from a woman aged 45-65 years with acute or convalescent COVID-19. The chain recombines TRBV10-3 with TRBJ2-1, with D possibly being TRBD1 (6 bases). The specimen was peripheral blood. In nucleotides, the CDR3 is TGTGCCATCAGTCCCGACCCGGGCAGGGGTTCCTACAATGAGCAGTTCTTC. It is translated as CAISPDPGRGSYNEQFF.